The table lists the clone carrying this T cell receptor (beta chain) with a count of one. This sample was taken from a study of blood T cell repertoires in COVID-19. About the study: Material from acute and convalescent COVID-19 was sourced from the United States, Italy and Spain.

This table comes from immunoSEQ multiplex PCR, and its TCRdb copy is limited to in-frame clones, with some not included. The data contain about 310,000 clones, around 91% of them seen just once; the ten biggest clones take up roughly 8.9%. Per germline, CDR1 MDHEN and CDR2 SYDVKM. Trimming cost V 5 bases and J 5 bases; bases outside gene matches: 5. The CDR3 runs to 14 residues. This TCR derives from a woman aged 40 to 55 who had recovered from COVID-19. The sequenced sample was PBMCs or T cells enriched from blood (not recorded which). V gene TRBV28 combines with J gene TRBJ2-2; 7 nucleotides agree with TRBD1. The CDR3 DNA reads as TGTGCCAGCAGTCGCGACAGGGTTACCGGGGAGCTGTTTTTT. Protein product: CASSRDRVTGELFF.